Detailed here is one T cell receptor beta chain. The CDR3 length is 13 residues. The V gene lost 3 bases and the J gene lost 7 bases, with 8 bases spanning the gap. The germline gives CDR1 SGHTS, CDR2 YDEGEE. This sample stems from a study of blood T cell repertoires in COVID-19. Study background: Nucleic acid was either cDNA or gDNA, and it came from T cells, B-cell-depleted T cells, or PBMCs.

Seattle patients were enrolled while actively infected and followed longitudinally. Profiling relied on immunoSEQ multiplex PCR, and the TCRdb table lists in-frame clones only, not all of them. The repertoire holds about 250,000 clones, around 88% seen once, with roughly 6% in the top ten. Sequences were obtained from peripheral blood. The clonotype originates from a woman in her 30s with COVID-19, enrolled during active disease. V gene TRBV5-8 combines with J gene TRBJ1-6, with D uncertain. The CDR3 region has the DNA TGTGCCAGCAGCTGGCGGGGAAATTCACCCCTCCACTTT. It specifies CASSWRGNSPLHF.